The entry below gives a single T cell receptor beta chain sequence along with its context. Germline V gives CDR1 ENHRY, CDR2 SYGVKD. V shed 5 bases, J shed 2 bases, and the junction held 2 bases outside the gene matches. The CDR3 consists of 15 residues. The data derive from a study of T cell changes during pregnancy in multiple sclerosis. TCRdb's table, derived via immunoSEQ multiplex PCR, lists solely in-frame clones and lacks some. The data show 65,000 to 85,000 clones, about 94% seen once. The specimen was peripheral blood, collected in the second trimester of pregnancy. The sequence was collected from a female donor in good health, enrolled as a control in a pregnancy study. The chain is built from TRBV10-3 and TRBJ2-6; 8 bases align to TRBD1. CDR3 DNA: TGTGCCATCAGTTCAGGGGGCCCTGGGGCCAACGTCCTGACTTTC. Translation: CAISSGGPGANVLTF.